A single T cell receptor beta chain is shown here with its context. The antigen is undetermined. The repertoire was sequenced with immunoSEQ multiplex PCR; TCRdb's copy has only in-frame clones and lacks some. The sample carries some 11,000 clones, approximately 74% recorded once. In the ViraFEST assay, antigen-specific CD4+ clonotypes were identified by expansion after peptide-pool stimulation. Scientists isolated CD4+ T cells after a roughly 9-day culture period ended. Neither prior SARS-CoV-2 infection nor positive nucleocapsid antibodies were present in the vaccine recipients. This sample was taken from a study of vaccination effects on CD4 cells after COVID-19. V gave up 4 bases and J gave up 5 bases; unmatched junction bases: 10. Germline V gives CDR1 LGHNA, CDR2 YSLEER. There are 16 residues in the CDR3. Study outcomes and limitations: Long after vaccination, the clones induced by infection and by vaccine shrank markedly in size. Healthy vaccinees showed cross-reactivity with common cold coronaviruses in only 1 of 255 vaccine-induced clones.

This clonotype was sampled from a human donor who received a COVID-19 vaccine. The source was CD4+ T cells from PBMCs cultured with HCoV-229E spike peptides, collected before COVID-19 vaccination. This chain links TRBV4-3 with TRBJ2-5, with 10 bases fitting TRBD2. The CDR3 sequence: CASSPSSGGALETQYF. The CDR3 bases are TGCGCCAGCAGCCCATCCAGCGGGGGGGCCCTTGAGACCCAGTACTTC.